This T cell receptor (beta chain) emerged from a study of beta chain features in type 1 diabetes. About the research overall: Similarity in age, gender and cell yields was seen between patients and healthy donors. Sorted cells numbering roughly 100,000,000 were examined across all samples. Whole-study results and caveats: Within the patient group, naive, central memory and Treg TCRB repertoires appeared more similar to each other than within healthy donors.

This clone turned up a few times. The antigen remains unidentified. Sequenced material consisted of expressed TCRB transcripts (all of the isolated RNA was reverse transcribed). The assay was immunoSEQ multiplex PCR, and TCRdb's table has in-frame clones only and misses some. The repertoire has around 450,000 clones, 11% of them found once; the top ten carry approximately 0.05%. Trimming cost V 0 bases and J 3 bases, with 6 bases left between them. The CDR3 totals 14 residues. Per the germline V gene, CDR1 is SGDLS and CDR2 is YYNGEE. The rearrangement links TRBV9 to TRBJ2-2; no definite D call. The clonotype originates from a young woman in good health. Source material: naive CD4+ T cells from blood. The CDR3 sequence: CASSVAGYTGELFF. DNA for the CDR3: TGTGCCAGCAGCGTAGCTGGGTACACCGGGGAGCTGTTTTTT.